A selection of T cell receptor beta chains follows, all from one sample in a study of radiation and T cells in renal cell carcinoma. Sequencing was performed with immunoSEQ multiplex PCR; in TCRdb, only in-frame clones are kept and a portion is missing. The table has over 120,000 clones, about 88% seen once. Sequencing used blood, obtained from a patient whose treatment included radiotherapy and nephrectomy. These receptors were taken from a woman aged 50 to 60 with renal cell carcinoma. The CDR3 runs from the conserved cysteine through the conserved F or W. Fields, in order: V gene, D gene, J gene, clone size, CDR3 DNA, CDR3 protein. A D gene is named only where the DNA matches it firmly. Rows may omit the clone size; those that give it use once, few, many or a size class.

v_gene: TRBV7-2; d_gene: .; j_gene: TRBJ1-3; abundance: .; CDR3nt: TGTGCCAGCAGCTTAGCCTCAGGCAACTCTGGAAACACCATATATTTT; CDR3aa: CASSLASGNSGNTIYF
v_gene: TRBV4-3; d_gene: .; j_gene: TRBJ2-1; abundance: once; CDR3nt: TGCGCCAGCAGCGATAGCTACATAAGCAGTGAGCAGTTCTTC; CDR3aa: CASSDSYISSEQFF
v_gene: TRBV21-1; d_gene: .; j_gene: TRBJ1-2; abundance: .; CDR3nt: TGTGCCAGCAGCAAGTTGGAGGGGCTGGAAAACTATGGCTACACCTTC; CDR3aa: CASSKLEGLENYGYTF
v_gene: TRBV9; d_gene: .; j_gene: TRBJ2-1; abundance: .; CDR3nt: TGTGCCAGCAGCGTAGCGGCGAGGACTGAGCAGTTCTTC; CDR3aa: CASSVAARTEQFF
v_gene: TRBV10-1; d_gene: .; j_gene: TRBJ1-2; abundance: few; CDR3nt: TGCGCCAGCAGTGATCGGGGGGGGACACCTGGCTACACCTTC; CDR3aa: CASSDRGGTPGYTF
v_gene: TRBV18; d_gene: TRBD1; j_gene: TRBJ1-4; abundance: .; CDR3nt: TGTGCCAGCTCACCGTACCGGGACAGAACTAATGAAAAACTGTTTTTT; CDR3aa: CASSPYRDRTNEKLFF
v_gene: TRBV6-1; d_gene: .; j_gene: TRBJ1-4; abundance: once; CDR3nt: TGTGCCAGCAGTGTGGGGGGAGGCGGGGAGCAAGAAAAACTGTTTTTT; CDR3aa: CASSVGGGGEQEKLFF
v_gene: TRBV25-1; d_gene: TRBD1; j_gene: TRBJ2-1; abundance: .; CDR3nt: TGTGCCAGCAGTGAACTGGACAGGTCCGGTGAGCAGTTCTTC; CDR3aa: CASSELDRSGEQFF
v_gene: TRBV5-1; d_gene: .; j_gene: TRBJ1-4; abundance: .; CDR3nt: TGCGCCAGCAGCTTGGTGGGGGATCATAATAATGAAAAACTGTTTTTT; CDR3aa: CASSLVGDHNNEKLFF
v_gene: TRBV19; d_gene: .; j_gene: TRBJ1-2; abundance: .; CDR3nt: TGTGCCAGTATTGGGGTGGGCCCATCTCATGGCTACACCTTC; CDR3aa: CASIGVGPSHGYTF
v_gene: TRBV5-1; d_gene: .; j_gene: TRBJ1-2; abundance: .; CDR3nt: TGCGCCAGCAGCTTGACCGGGACAAGAGATGGCTACACCTTC; CDR3aa: CASSLTGTRDGYTF
v_gene: TRBV7-2; d_gene: .; j_gene: TRBJ1-2; abundance: .; CDR3nt: TGTGCCAGCAGCTCCGAAAAGGGGTGGGGTGGCTACACCTTC; CDR3aa: CASSSEKGWGGYTF
v_gene: TRBV6-5; d_gene: .; j_gene: TRBJ2-1; abundance: .; CDR3nt: TGTGCCAGCAGTCCCCCCTTAGACAGGCTGTCGGAGCAGTTCTTC; CDR3aa: CASSPPLDRLSEQFF
v_gene: TRBV11-2; d_gene: .; j_gene: TRBJ2-5; abundance: .; CDR3nt: TGTGCCAGCAGCTTAGGAGGAAGGGAGACCCAGTACTTC; CDR3aa: CASSLGGRETQYF
v_gene: TRBV2; d_gene: TRBD1; j_gene: TRBJ1-5; abundance: .; CDR3nt: TGTGCCAGCAGCGACAGGGGGATCGGTCAGCCCCAGCATTTT; CDR3aa: CASSDRGIGQPQHF
v_gene: TRBV28; d_gene: TRBD2; j_gene: TRBJ2-2; abundance: .; CDR3nt: TGTGCCAGCAGTACCACTAGCGGGGGGGCGAGTGGGGAGCTGTTTTTT; CDR3aa: CASSTTSGGASGELFF
v_gene: TRBV7-8; d_gene: .; j_gene: TRBJ2-3; abundance: .; CDR3nt: TGTGCCAGCAGCTTAGCTGGCCCAGATACGCAGTATTTT; CDR3aa: CASSLAGPDTQYF
v_gene: TRBV5-1; d_gene: .; j_gene: TRBJ1-3; abundance: once; CDR3nt: TGCGCCAGCAGCCCAGTACCCCCAGGACCCTCTGGAAACACCATATATTTT; CDR3aa: CASSPVPPGPSGNTIYF
v_gene: TRBV7-9; d_gene: .; j_gene: TRBJ1-1; abundance: .; CDR3nt: TGTGCCACTCTTGGTCGGTTGAACACTGAAGCTTTCTTT; CDR3aa: CATLGRLNTEAFF
v_gene: TRBV28; d_gene: .; j_gene: TRBJ1-6; abundance: .; CDR3nt: TGTGCCAGCAGTGGGGGACGGACGATTAATTCACCCCTCCACTTT; CDR3aa: CASSGGRTINSPLHF
v_gene: TRBV12-5; d_gene: .; j_gene: TRBJ2-1; abundance: .; CDR3nt: TGTGCTAGTGGTTCGACCCCTTGGCGGGGTCGGTCCTACAATGAGCAGTTCTTC; CDR3aa: CASGSTPWRGRSYNEQFF
v_gene: TRBV10-2; d_gene: .; j_gene: TRBJ1-2; abundance: .; CDR3nt: TGCGCCAGGACAAGACGCTATGGCTACACCTTC; CDR3aa: CARTRRYGYTF
v_gene: TRBV19; d_gene: TRBD1; j_gene: TRBJ1-3; abundance: .; CDR3nt: TGTGCCAGTAGTACCCCGACAGGGAGTGGAAACACCATATATTTT; CDR3aa: CASSTPTGSGNTIYF
v_gene: TRBV27; d_gene: .; j_gene: TRBJ2-1; abundance: .; CDR3nt: TGTGCCAGCAGTTTATGGGTAGCGGATGAGCAGTTCTTC; CDR3aa: CASSLWVADEQFF
v_gene: TRBV4-3; d_gene: .; j_gene: TRBJ2-1; abundance: .; CDR3nt: TGCGCCAGCAGCAGAGGGCCTGAGCAGTTCTTC; CDR3aa: CASSRGPEQFF
v_gene: TRBV4-3; d_gene: .; j_gene: TRBJ1-5; abundance: .; CDR3nt: TGCGCCAGCAGCCCAGGGACATATGGGCAGCCCCAGCATTTT; CDR3aa: CASSPGTYGQPQHF
v_gene: TRBV5-4; d_gene: .; j_gene: TRBJ1-1; abundance: .; CDR3nt: TGTGCCAGCAGCTTGGTGGATCGGGTGAGCACTGAAGCTTTCTTT; CDR3aa: CASSLVDRVSTEAFF
v_gene: TRBV10-3; d_gene: .; j_gene: TRBJ2-1; abundance: .; CDR3nt: TGTGCCATCAGCGAAAGCGGACCCTACAATGAGCAGTTCTTC; CDR3aa: CAISESGPYNEQFF
v_gene: TRBV6-5; d_gene: .; j_gene: TRBJ1-1; abundance: .; CDR3nt: TGTGCCAGCACCCGGGACAACACTGAAGCTTTCTTT; CDR3aa: CASTRDNTEAFF
v_gene: TRBV6-5; d_gene: .; j_gene: TRBJ1-6; abundance: few; CDR3nt: TGTGCCAGCAGTTATGGCGAGAATAATTCACCCCTCCACTTT; CDR3aa: CASSYGENNSPLHF
v_gene: TRBV5-4; d_gene: .; j_gene: TRBJ1-2; abundance: .; CDR3nt: TGTGCCAGCAGCTTGGCCTGGCAGCCTAACTATGGCTACACCTTC; CDR3aa: CASSLAWQPNYGYTF
v_gene: TRBV1; d_gene: .; j_gene: TRBJ1-2; abundance: .; CDR3nt: TGCACCAGCAGCCAAAAGATTTTTGGCGCAACAGCCTATGGCTACACCTTC; CDR3aa: CTSSQKIFGATAYGYTF
v_gene: TRBV4-1; d_gene: TRBD2; j_gene: TRBJ2-7; abundance: .; CDR3nt: TGCGCCAGCAGCCACCCCACTAGCGGGGGGACCTACGAGCAGTACTTC; CDR3aa: CASSHPTSGGTYEQYF
v_gene: TRBV7-2; d_gene: .; j_gene: TRBJ1-2; abundance: .; CDR3nt: TGTGCCAGCAGCCCCGGGTTGGGGTTTTATGCCTTC; CDR3aa: CASSPGLGFYAF
v_gene: TRBV4-3; d_gene: TRBD2; j_gene: TRBJ2-3; abundance: .; CDR3nt: TGCGCCAGCAGCCAAGATCTGGCCGTCGGGAGCGGGAGGACGAGCACAGATACGCAGTATTTT; CDR3aa: CASSQDLAVGSGRTSTDTQYF
v_gene: TRBV23-1; d_gene: .; j_gene: TRBJ2-6; abundance: .; CDR3nt: TGCGCCAGCAGTAGGATAGTGCAACAAAGTCGGGCCAACGTCCTGACTTTC; CDR3aa: CASSRIVQQSRANVLTF
v_gene: TRBV27; d_gene: .; j_gene: TRBJ2-7; abundance: .; CDR3nt: TGTGCCAGCAGTGGATTCGGGATGTACGAGCAGTACTTC; CDR3aa: CASSGFGMYEQYF
v_gene: TRBV9; d_gene: TRBD2; j_gene: TRBJ2-2; abundance: .; CDR3nt: TGTGCCAGCAGCGCCTTTTCTCAGCGGGAGATCACCGGGGAGCTGTTTTTT; CDR3aa: CASSAFSQREITGELFF
v_gene: TRBV11-3; d_gene: TRBD1; j_gene: TRBJ2-3; abundance: .; CDR3nt: TGTGCCAGCAGCTCCAATCCGGGACAGGGGGCAAACACAGATACGCAGTATTTT; CDR3aa: CASSSNPGQGANTDTQYF
v_gene: TRBV6-5; d_gene: .; j_gene: TRBJ2-4; abundance: .; CDR3nt: TGTGCCAGCACTCCCCTAGGGGGACCAAATAACATTCAGTACTTC; CDR3aa: CASTPLGGPNNIQYF
v_gene: TRBV4-2; d_gene: TRBD2; j_gene: TRBJ2-5; abundance: .; CDR3nt: TGTGCCAGCAGCCAATTTCCCTCGCGGGGGGGCGAAGAGACCCAGTACTTC; CDR3aa: CASSQFPSRGGEETQYF
v_gene: TRBV19; d_gene: TRBD1; j_gene: TRBJ1-2; abundance: .; CDR3nt: TGTGCCAGTAGTACCGACAGGGAGGGGTATGGCTACACCTTC; CDR3aa: CASSTDREGYGYTF
v_gene: TRBV2; d_gene: .; j_gene: TRBJ1-4; abundance: .; CDR3nt: TGTGCCAGCAGTGAATGGGTCCTTGAGAATGAAAAACTGTTTTTT; CDR3aa: CASSEWVLENEKLFF
v_gene: TRBV4-3; d_gene: TRBD1; j_gene: TRBJ1-4; abundance: once; CDR3nt: TGCGCCAGCAGCCAAGATCGAACAGGGGATAATGAAAAACTGTTTTTT; CDR3aa: CASSQDRTGDNEKLFF
v_gene: TRBV5-6; d_gene: .; j_gene: TRBJ1-1; abundance: .; CDR3nt: TGTGCCAGCAGAGGGACGGCGAACACTGAAGCTTTCTTT; CDR3aa: CASRGTANTEAFF
v_gene: TRBV6-5; d_gene: TRBD1; j_gene: TRBJ1-2; abundance: .; CDR3nt: TGTGCCAGCAGAGAAAGGGACAGATCGAACTATGGCTACACCTTC; CDR3aa: CASRERDRSNYGYTF
v_gene: TRBV6-5; d_gene: .; j_gene: TRBJ1-1; abundance: few; CDR3nt: TGTGCCAGCAGTTACTCACGACAGCGTGAAGCTTTCTTT; CDR3aa: CASSYSRQREAFF
v_gene: TRBV6-5; d_gene: .; j_gene: TRBJ2-2; abundance: .; CDR3nt: TGTGCCAGCAATTCCCCAGCGGGTGGCACCGGGGAGCTGTTTTTT; CDR3aa: CASNSPAGGTGELFF
v_gene: TRBV19; d_gene: .; j_gene: TRBJ2-6; abundance: .; CDR3nt: TGTGCCAGTAGGACAGGACAGCTCTGGTTAAGTGGGGCCAACGTCCTGACTTTC; CDR3aa: CASRTGQLWLSGANVLTF
v_gene: TRBV19; d_gene: TRBD2; j_gene: TRBJ2-7; abundance: .; CDR3nt: TGTGCCAGTAGTATTGGGACTAATTCCTACGAGCAGTACTTC; CDR3aa: CASSIGTNSYEQYF
v_gene: TRBV11-2; d_gene: .; j_gene: TRBJ2-6; abundance: .; CDR3nt: TGTGCCAGCAGCTTAGAGGGGGCCCTCGGCTCTGGGGCCAACGTCCTGACTTTC; CDR3aa: CASSLEGALGSGANVLTF
v_gene: TRBV6-6; d_gene: .; j_gene: TRBJ2-3; abundance: .; CDR3nt: TGTGCCAGCAGTTACTCGGGGGTTGGCACAGATACGCAGTATTTT; CDR3aa: CASSYSGVGTDTQYF
v_gene: TRBV6-5; d_gene: .; j_gene: TRBJ2-7; abundance: .; CDR3nt: TGTGCCAGCAGTTACCCGGCCGAGGGAGGCGAGCAGTACTTC; CDR3aa: CASSYPAEGGEQYF
v_gene: TRBV6-5; d_gene: .; j_gene: TRBJ1-3; abundance: .; CDR3nt: TGTGCCAGCAGTTACAACAGGAATCATCGGAACACCATATATTTT; CDR3aa: CASSYNRNHRNTIYF
v_gene: TRBV2; d_gene: .; j_gene: TRBJ2-2; abundance: .; CDR3nt: TGTGCCAGCAGGGCGGCCGGGGGCACCGGGGAGCTGTTTTTT; CDR3aa: CASRAAGGTGELFF
v_gene: TRBV6-6; d_gene: TRBD2; j_gene: TRBJ2-1; abundance: .; CDR3nt: TGTGCCAGCAGTCCGGGACTAGCGGGAATTGGGCATGAGCAGTTCTTC; CDR3aa: CASSPGLAGIGHEQFF
v_gene: TRBV12-2; d_gene: .; j_gene: TRBJ1-1; abundance: medium-sized; CDR3nt: TGTGCAAGTCGCGCTGACGACCGTCCTCGGAACACTGAAGCTTTCTTT; CDR3aa: CASRADDRPRNTEAFF
v_gene: TRBV5-1; d_gene: .; j_gene: TRBJ2-7; abundance: .; CDR3nt: TGCGCCAGCAGCTACCTTATTGGTCTAGCCTACGAGCAGTACTTC; CDR3aa: CASSYLIGLAYEQYF
v_gene: TRBV10-1; d_gene: .; j_gene: TRBJ2-1; abundance: .; CDR3nt: TGCGCCAGCAAACTCGACGTAGCGGACAATGAGCAGTTCTTC; CDR3aa: CASKLDVADNEQFF